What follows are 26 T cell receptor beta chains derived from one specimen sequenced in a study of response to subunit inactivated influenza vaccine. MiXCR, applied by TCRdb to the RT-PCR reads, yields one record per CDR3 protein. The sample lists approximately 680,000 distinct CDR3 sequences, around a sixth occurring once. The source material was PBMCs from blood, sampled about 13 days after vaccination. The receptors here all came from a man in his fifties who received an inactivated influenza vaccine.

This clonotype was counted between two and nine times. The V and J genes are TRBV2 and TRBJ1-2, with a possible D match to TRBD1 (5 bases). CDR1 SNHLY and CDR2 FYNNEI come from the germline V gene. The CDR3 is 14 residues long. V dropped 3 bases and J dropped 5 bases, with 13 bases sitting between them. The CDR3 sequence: CASSDGAVLYGYTF. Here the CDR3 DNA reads TGTGCCAGCAGTGATGGGGCCGTACTGTATGGCTACACCTTC.

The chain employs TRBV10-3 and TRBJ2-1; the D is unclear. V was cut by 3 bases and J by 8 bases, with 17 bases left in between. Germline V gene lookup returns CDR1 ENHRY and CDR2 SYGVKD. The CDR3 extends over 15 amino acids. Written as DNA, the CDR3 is TGTGCCATCAGTGATGGGCCCCCAGGTATGGATGAGCAGTTCTTC. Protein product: CAISDGPPGMDEQFF.

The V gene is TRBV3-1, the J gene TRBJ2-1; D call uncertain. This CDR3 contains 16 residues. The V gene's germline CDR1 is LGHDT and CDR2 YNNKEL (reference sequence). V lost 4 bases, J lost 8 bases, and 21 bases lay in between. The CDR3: CASSPRDTTPLDEQFF. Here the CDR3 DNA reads TGTGCCAGCAGCCCTCGCGACACCACTCCCCTCGATGAGCAGTTCTTC.

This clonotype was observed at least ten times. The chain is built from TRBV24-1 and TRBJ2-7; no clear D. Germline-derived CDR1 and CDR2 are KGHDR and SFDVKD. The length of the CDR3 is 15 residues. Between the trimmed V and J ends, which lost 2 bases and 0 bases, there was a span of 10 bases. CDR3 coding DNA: TGTGCCACCAGTGATTCCGGGCCAAGCTCCTACGAGCAGTACTTC. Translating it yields CATSDSGPSSYEQYF.

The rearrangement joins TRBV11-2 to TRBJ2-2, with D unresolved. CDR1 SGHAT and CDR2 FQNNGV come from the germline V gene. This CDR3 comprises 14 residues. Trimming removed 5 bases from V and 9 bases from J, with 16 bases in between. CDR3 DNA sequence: TGTGCCAGCAGCAGAAGTAGGGCCAACCGGGAGCTGTTTTTT. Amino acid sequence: CASSRSRANRELFF.

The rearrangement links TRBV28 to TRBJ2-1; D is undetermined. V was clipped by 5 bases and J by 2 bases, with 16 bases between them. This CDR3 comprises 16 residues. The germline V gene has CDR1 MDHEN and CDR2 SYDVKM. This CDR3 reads CASSKSLATPYNEQFF. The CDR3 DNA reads TGTGCCAGCAGTAAAAGTCTGGCGACGCCCTACAATGAGCAGTTCTTC.

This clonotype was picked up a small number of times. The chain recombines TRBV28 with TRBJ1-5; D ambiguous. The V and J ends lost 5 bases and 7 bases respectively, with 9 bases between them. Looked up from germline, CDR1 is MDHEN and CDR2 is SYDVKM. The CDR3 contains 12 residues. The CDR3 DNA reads TGTGCCAGCAGTGCCGCTGGACAGCCCCAGCATTTT. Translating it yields CASSAAGQPQHF. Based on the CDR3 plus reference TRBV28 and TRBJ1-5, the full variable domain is DVKVTQSSRYLVKRTGEKVFLECVQDMDHENMFWYRQDPGLGLRLIYFSYDVKMKEKGDIPEGYSVSREKKERFSLILESASTNQTSMYLCASSAAGQPQHFGDGTRLSIL.

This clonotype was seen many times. In DNA, the CDR3 is TGTGCCAGCAGTCTAAAGACAGGGACTAATGAAAAACTGTTTTTT. It codes for CASSLKTGTNEKLFF. This rearrangement joins TRBV7-9 to TRBJ1-4; 7 nucleotides match TRBD1. The CDR3 covers 15 residues. V trimming: 6 bases; J trimming: 2 bases; junction bases outside the gene matches: 6. The germline CDR1 and CDR2 sequences are SEHNR and FQNEAQ (reference sequence).

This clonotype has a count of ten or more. The CDR3 is CSVVAYEQYF. DNA of the CDR3: TGCAGCGTTGTTGCCTACGAGCAGTACTTC. The V gene is TRBV29-1, the J gene TRBJ2-7; D remains ambiguous. This CDR3 comprises 10 residues. CDR1 is SQVTM, CDR2 ANQGSEA, per germline. The V end lost 4 bases, the J end lost 2 bases, and 3 bases lay between the germline ends.

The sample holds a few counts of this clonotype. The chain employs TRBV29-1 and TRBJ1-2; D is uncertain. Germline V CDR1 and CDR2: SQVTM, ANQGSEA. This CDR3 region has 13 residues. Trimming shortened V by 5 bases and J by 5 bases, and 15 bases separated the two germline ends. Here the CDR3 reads CSVSGVGRYGYTF. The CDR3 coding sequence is TGCAGCGTTAGTGGTGTTGGGAGATATGGCTACACCTTC.

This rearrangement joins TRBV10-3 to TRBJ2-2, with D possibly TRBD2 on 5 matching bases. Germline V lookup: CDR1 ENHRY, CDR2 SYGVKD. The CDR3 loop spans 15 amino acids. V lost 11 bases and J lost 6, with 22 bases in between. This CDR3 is CAVRLVAGESGELFF. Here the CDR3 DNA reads TGTGCCGTTCGGCTTGTAGCCGGGGAATCCGGGGAGCTGTTTTTT.

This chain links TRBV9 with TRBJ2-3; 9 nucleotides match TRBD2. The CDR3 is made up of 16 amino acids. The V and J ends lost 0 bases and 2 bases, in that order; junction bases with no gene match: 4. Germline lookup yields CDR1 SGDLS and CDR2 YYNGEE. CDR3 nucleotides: TGTGCCAGCAGCGTAGAGAAGCGGGGGGTCACAGATACGCAGTATTTT. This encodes CASSVEKRGVTDTQYF.

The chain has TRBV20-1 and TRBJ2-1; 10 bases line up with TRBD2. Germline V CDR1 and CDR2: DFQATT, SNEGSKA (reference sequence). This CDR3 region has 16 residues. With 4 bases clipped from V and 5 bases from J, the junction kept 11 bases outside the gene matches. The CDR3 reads CSAIPLGLAAHNEQFF. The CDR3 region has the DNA TGCAGTGCTATCCCCTTAGGACTAGCGGCCCACAATGAGCAGTTCTTC.

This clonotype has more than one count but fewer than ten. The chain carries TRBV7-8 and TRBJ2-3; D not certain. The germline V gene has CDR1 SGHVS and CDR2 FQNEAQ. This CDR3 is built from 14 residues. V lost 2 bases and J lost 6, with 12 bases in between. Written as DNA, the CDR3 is TGTGCCAGCAGCTTACTACATAACGATGATACGCAGTATTTT. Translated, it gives CASSLLHNDDTQYF.

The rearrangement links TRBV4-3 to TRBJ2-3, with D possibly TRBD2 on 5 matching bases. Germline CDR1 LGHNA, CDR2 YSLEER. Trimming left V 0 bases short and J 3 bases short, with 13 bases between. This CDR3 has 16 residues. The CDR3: CASSQDIGRGTDTQYF. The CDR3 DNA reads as TGCGCCAGCAGCCAAGATATAGGGCGCGGGACAGATACGCAGTATTTT.

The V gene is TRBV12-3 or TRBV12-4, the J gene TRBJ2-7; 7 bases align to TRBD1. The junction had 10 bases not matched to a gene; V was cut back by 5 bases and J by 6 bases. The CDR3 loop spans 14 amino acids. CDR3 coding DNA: TGTGCCAGCAGTCAGACAGGGAACCACGGCGAGCAGTACTTC. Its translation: CASSQTGNHGEQYF.

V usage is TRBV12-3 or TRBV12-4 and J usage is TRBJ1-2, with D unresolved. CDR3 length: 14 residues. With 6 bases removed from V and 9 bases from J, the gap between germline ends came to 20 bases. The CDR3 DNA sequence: TGTGCCAGCAGCTTTTGTTTGGACCGAAGATGCTACACCTTC. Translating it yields CASSFCLDRRCYTF.

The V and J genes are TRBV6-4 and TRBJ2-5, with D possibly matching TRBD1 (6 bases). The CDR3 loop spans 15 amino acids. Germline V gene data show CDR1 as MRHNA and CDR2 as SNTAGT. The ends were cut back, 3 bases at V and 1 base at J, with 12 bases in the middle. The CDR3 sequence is CASSEQGFGQETQYF. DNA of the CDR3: TGTGCCAGCAGTGAACAGGGATTTGGCCAAGAGACCCAGTACTTC.

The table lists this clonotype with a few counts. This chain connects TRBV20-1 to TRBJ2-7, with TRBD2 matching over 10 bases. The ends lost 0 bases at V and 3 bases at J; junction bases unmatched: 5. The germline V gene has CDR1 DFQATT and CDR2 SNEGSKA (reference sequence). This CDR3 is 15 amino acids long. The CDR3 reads CSARDLAGANYEQYF. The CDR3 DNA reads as TGCAGTGCTAGAGATCTAGCGGGGGCCAACTACGAGCAGTACTTC.

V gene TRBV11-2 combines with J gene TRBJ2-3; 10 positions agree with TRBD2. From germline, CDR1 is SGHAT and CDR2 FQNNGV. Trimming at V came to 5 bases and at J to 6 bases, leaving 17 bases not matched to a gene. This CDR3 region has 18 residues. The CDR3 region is CASSHPWPSGGDYDTQYF. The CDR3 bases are TGTGCCAGCAGCCACCCCTGGCCTAGCGGGGGAGATTATGATACGCAGTATTTT. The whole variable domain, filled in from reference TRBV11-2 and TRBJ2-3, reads EAGVAQSPRYKIIEKRQSVAFWCNPISGHATLYWYQQILGQGPKLLIQFQNNGVVDDSQLPKDRFSAERLKGVDSTLKIQPAKLEDSAVYLCASSHPWPSGGDYDTQYFGPGTRLTVL.

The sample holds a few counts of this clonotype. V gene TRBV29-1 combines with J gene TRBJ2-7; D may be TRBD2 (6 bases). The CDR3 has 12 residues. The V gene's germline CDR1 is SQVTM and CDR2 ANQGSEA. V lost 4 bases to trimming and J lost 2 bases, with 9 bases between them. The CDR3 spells CSVAGTAYEQYF. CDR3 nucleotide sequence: TGCAGCGTTGCTGGGACTGCCTACGAGCAGTACTTC.

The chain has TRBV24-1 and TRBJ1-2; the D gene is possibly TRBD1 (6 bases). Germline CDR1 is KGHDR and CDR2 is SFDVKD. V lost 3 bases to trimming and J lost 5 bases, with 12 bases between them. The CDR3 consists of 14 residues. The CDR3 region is CATSDTQGRYGYTF. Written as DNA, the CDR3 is TGTGCCACCAGTGATACGCAGGGGAGGTATGGCTACACCTTC.

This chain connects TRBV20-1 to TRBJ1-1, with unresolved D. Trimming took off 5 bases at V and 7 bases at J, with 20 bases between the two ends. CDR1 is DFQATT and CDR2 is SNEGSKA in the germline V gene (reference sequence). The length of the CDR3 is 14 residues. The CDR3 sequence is CSALGGGRGGEAFF. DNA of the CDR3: TGCAGTGCTCTTGGTGGAGGGCGAGGAGGTGAAGCTTTCTTT.

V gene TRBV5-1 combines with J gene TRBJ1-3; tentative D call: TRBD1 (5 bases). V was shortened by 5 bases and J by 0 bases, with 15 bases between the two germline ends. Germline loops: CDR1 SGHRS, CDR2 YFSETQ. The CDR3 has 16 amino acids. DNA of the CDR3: TGCGCCAGCAGTTGGACACTCGCCAGCTCTGGAAACACCATATATTTT. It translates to CASSWTLASSGNTIYF. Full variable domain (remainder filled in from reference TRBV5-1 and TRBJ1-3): KAGVTQTPRYLIKTRGQQVTLSCSPISGHRSVSWYQQTPGQGLQFLFEYFSETQRNKGNFPGRFSGRQFSNSRSEMNVSTLELGDSALYLCASSWTLASSGNTIYFGEGSWLTVV.

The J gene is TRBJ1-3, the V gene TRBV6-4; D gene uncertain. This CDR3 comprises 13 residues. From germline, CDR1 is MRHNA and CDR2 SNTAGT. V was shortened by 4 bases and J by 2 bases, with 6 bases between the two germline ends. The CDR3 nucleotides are TGTGCCAGCAGTGCCGGGCCTGGAAACACCATATATTTT. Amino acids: CASSAGPGNTIYF.

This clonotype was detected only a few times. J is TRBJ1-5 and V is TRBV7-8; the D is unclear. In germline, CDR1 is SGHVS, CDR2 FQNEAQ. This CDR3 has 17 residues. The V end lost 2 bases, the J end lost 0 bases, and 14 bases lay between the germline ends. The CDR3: CASSLPRRFDSNQPQHF. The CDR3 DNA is TGTGCCAGCAGCTTACCCCGACGTTTCGATAGCAATCAGCCCCAGCATTTT.